These T cell receptor beta chains were read from a single sample in a study of CD4+ T cells in melanoma. The protocol was immunoSEQ multiplex PCR, while the TCRdb copy is restricted to in-frame clones and leaves out a portion. The sample has about 11,000 clones; over 60% are singletons. The sequenced material came from cells from a culture (not recorded whether cultured in vitro). The origin of the receptors is a human donor with melanoma. CDR3s include the opening cysteine and the closing phenylalanine or tryptophan. The order of the fields is CDR3 DNA, CDR3 protein, V gene, J gene, D gene, clone size. A D gene is named only where the DNA matches it firmly. Size is stated for part of the rows, as once, few or many counts, or as a class when the clone is expanded.

TGTGCCAGCAGTTACAGGGTGGACGAGCAGTACTTC	CASSYRVDEQYF	TRBV6-5	TRBJ2-7	-	-
TGTGCCAGCAGGCAACAGGGGAGTCAGCCCCAGCATTTT	CASRQQGSQPQHF	TRBV28	TRBJ1-5	TRBD1	-
TGTGCCAGCAGCACCCACAGGGGTAGAGCCTACGAGCAGTACTTC	CASSTHRGRAYEQYF	TRBV11-2	TRBJ2-7	TRBD1	-
TGCGCCAGCAGCTTGACGACAGGTGGGAACACTGAAGCTTTCTTT	CASSLTTGGNTEAFF	TRBV5-1	TRBJ1-1	-	-
TGCGCCAGCAGCTTGGGACAGATGTCCGAGACCCAGTACTTC	CASSLGQMSETQYF	TRBV5-1	TRBJ2-5	-	few
TGTGCCAGCAGCAAAGATGGCGCGGGGGTTGGCGATACGCAGTATTTT	CASSKDGAGVGDTQYF	TRBV21-1	TRBJ2-3	-	-
TGTGCCATCAGTCTAGATGGAAACACCATATATTTT	CAISLDGNTIYF	TRBV10-3	TRBJ1-3	-	-
TGTGCCAGCAGCTTAGTAGGGGGAATGGGTGAGACCCAGTACTTC	CASSLVGGMGETQYF	TRBV7-9	TRBJ2-5	-	once
TGCGCCAGCAGCCAACGGGAAACCTATGGCTACACCTTC	CASSQRETYGYTF	TRBV4-1	TRBJ1-2	-	few
TGTGCCAGCAGCTCCCGGAAGAAATCGACAGAGAGCACAGATACGCAGTATTTT	CASSSRKKSTESTDTQYF	TRBV7-9	TRBJ2-3	-	-
TGTGCCAGCAGTTTTGGCAGGGGCTATGGCTACACCTTC	CASSFGRGYGYTF	TRBV7-8	TRBJ1-2	-	-
TGTGCCAGCAGCTTCCTGAGGGCAGATACGCAGTATTTT	CASSFLRADTQYF	TRBV5-4	TRBJ2-3	-	-
TGTGCCTGGAGTGACAGGCGATTCACAGATACGCAGTATTTT	CAWSDRRFTDTQYF	TRBV30	TRBJ2-3	-	-
TGCGCCAGCAGCCAAGACGGCGGATTCGGGAATCAGCCCCAGCATTTT	CASSQDGGFGNQPQHF	TRBV4-1	TRBJ1-5	-	few
TGTGCCAGTAGTATTGACGCCTATGGCTACACCTTC	CASSIDAYGYTF	TRBV19	TRBJ1-2	-	-
TGCGCCAGCAGCCAAGAGGCAGAATTCGATACGCAGTATTTT	CASSQEAEFDTQYF	TRBV4-1	TRBJ2-3	-	once
TGTGCCAGCAGCTCGACCCCCAGGCTTGGCTACACCTTC	CASSSTPRLGYTF	TRBV7-8	TRBJ1-2	-	-
TGTGCCAGCAGCTTCAACCCCTCGGATAATGAGCAGTTCTTC	CASSFNPSDNEQFF	TRBV11-2	TRBJ2-1	-	-